This T cell receptor beta chain emerged from a study of blood T cell repertoires in COVID-19. This clone has only a few counts. Sequencing was performed with immunoSEQ multiplex PCR; in TCRdb, only in-frame clones are kept and a portion is missing. The sample includes a few hundred thousand clones, 70% to 90% of them seen just once. Germline V CDR1 and CDR2: SQVTM, ANQGSEA. CDR3 size: 14 residues. V shed 2 bases and J shed 1 base, with 11 bases lying between them. The clonotype was recovered from a young man who had recovered from COVID-19. J is TRBJ1-1 and V is TRBV29-1; weak D call: TRBD1 (5 bases). Sequenced input: PBMCs or T cells enriched from blood (not recorded which). CDR3 in DNA: TGCAGCGTTGAATCGGGACTCGGGAACACTGAAGCTTTCTTT. It encodes CSVESGLGNTEAFF.